This TCR beta chain was found in a study of CD8 T cells in Susac syndrome. cDNA came from about 0.51 to 1 ug RNA primed by random hexamers. MiXCR, run by TCRdb on the immunoSEQ multiplex PCR reads, gives a single entry per CDR3 protein. The data contain just over 150,000 distinct CDR3 sequences, 95% to 96% of them seen just once; the ten biggest clones take up 0.14% to 0.15%. High-throughput TCR beta sequencing covered peripheral CD8+ and CD4+ T cells. Included as multiple sclerosis controls were treatment-naive patients who had stable or active relapsing-remitting disease. This sequence was found in a human donor with multiple sclerosis. The specimen was CD8+ T cells from PBMCs.

The CDR3 loop reads CASSADERVGELFF. The CDR3 region has the DNA TGTGCCAGCAGCGCCGACGAGAGGGTCGGGGAGCTGTTTTTT. V usage is TRBV9 and J usage is TRBJ2-2; tentative D call: TRBD2 (5 bases). This CDR3 is 14 amino acids long. Trimming left V 3 bases short and J 7 bases short, with 13 bases between. From germline, CDR1 is SGDLS and CDR2 YYNGEE.